This T cell receptor (beta chain) was profiled in a study of T-cell memory formation after mild COVID-19. The V gene's germline CDR1 is LGHNA and CDR2 YSLEER. V lost 1 base, J lost 5 bases, and 5 bases stayed unmatched. This CDR3 spans 15 amino acids. TCRdb processed the 5' RACE reads anew with MiXCR; each CDR3 protein has one entry. The repertoire holds approximately 250,000 distinct CDR3 sequences, 16% seen once, with roughly a fifth in the top ten. Specimen: PBMCs or a T cell subset sorted from them (not recorded which). The clonotype originates from a young man who had mild COVID-19 (a few samples of this study predate the infection). Cell type and time point are not known. The chain couples TRBV4-3 to TRBJ2-3, with TRBD1 identical over 8 bases. This CDR3 is CASSQAQGAGDTQYF. CDR3 in DNA: TGCGCCAGCAGCCAAGCCCAGGGGGCCGGAGATACGCAGTATTTT.